These T cell receptor beta chains were read from a single sample in a study of human CD8 memory T cell subsets. With the 5' RACE reads reprocessed, TCRdb shows one record per CDR3 protein and no DNA. This table holds roughly 8,900 distinct CDR3 sequences. Sequencing was performed on CD8+ T cells from PBMCs. The receptor source for this set is a human donor in good health. Each CDR3 is given with its conserved first and last residue. Some rows have no size entry. The others give once, few or many, or a class for an expanded clone.

J	V	size	CDR3
TRBJ2-7	TRBV5-1	.	CASSLLPSYEQYF
TRBJ2-7	TRBV14	medium-sized	CASSQVWGEQYF
TRBJ2-7	TRBV14	.	CASRGAGSYYEQYF
TRBJ2-3	TRBV9	.	CASSSSPTDTQYF
TRBJ1-4	TRBV5-6	.	CASSWGDRPNEKLFF
TRBJ2-2	TRBV29-1	medium-sized	CSAESGNTGELFF
TRBJ2-7	TRBV15	.	CATSRDPPRGGTSYEQYF
TRBJ1-1	TRBV2	.	CASRTLQGKAFF
TRBJ2-7	TRBV20-1	.	CSARDLAGGSFEQYF
TRBJ2-3	TRBV7-2	.	CASSLVGPDTQYF
TRBJ2-5	TRBV20-1	medium-sized	CSARDRWALAQQETQYF
TRBJ2-7	TRBV28	.	CASSHPTSYEQYF
TRBJ2-5	TRBV20-1	.	CSASFQREIGETQYF